Sequencing of this T cell receptor beta chain was carried out in a study of blood T cells in healthy people across ages. General study results and limits: Researchers deemed the diversity estimates from one million T cells underestimates.

A word on this clonotype: No antigen is known for it.

The CDR3 is made up of 12 amino acids. Germline loops: CDR1 MNHEY, CDR2 SMNVEV (reference sequence). V lost 3 bases to trimming and J lost 8 bases, with 7 bases between them. Using a J-beta primer mix together with a sample-barcoded 5' primer, a second PCR was run for roughly 7 to 12 cycles. TCRdb re-called the 5' RACE reads with MiXCR, one entry per CDR3 protein. Of about 830,000 distinct CDR3 sequences in the sample, around 62% were seen once. Healthy individuals of Caucasian origin from Russia, aged about 6 to 90, served as donors. Peripheral blood from each donor was collected in a volume of about 9.9 milliliters.

The clonotype was recovered from a young man in good health. This chain joins TRBV27 and TRBJ1-4; D gene uncertain. Material for sequencing was blood. The CDR3 DNA follows: TGTGCCAGCAGTTTTGTTGGGGAAAAACTGTTTTTT. Translation gives CASSFVGEKLFF.